These T cell receptor beta chains were read from a single sample in a study of CD8 T cells in ankylosing spondylitis. TCRdb reanalysed the 5' RACE reads using MiXCR and keeps one entry per CDR3 protein. The sample records tens of thousands of distinct CDR3 sequences, less than 6% being singletons. The sequenced sample was blood, either unsorted or a sorted T cell fraction (not recorded which). The receptors shown here come from a male donor with ankylosing spondylitis or in good health (not recorded which). Both conserved end residues are part of each CDR3. Fields, in order: V gene, clone size, J gene, D gene, CDR3 protein, CDR3 DNA. D genes are given only for firm matches. Not every row has a clone size; where given, it reads once, few, many or a size class.

TRBV18	many	TRBJ2-3	NA	CASSPSGDTDTQYF	TGTGCCAGCTCACCTTCTGGGGACACAGATACGCAGTATTTT
TRBV5-1	many	TRBJ2-3	NA	CASSVDNLGPDTQYF	TGCGCCAGCAGCGTGGACAACCTAGGACCAGATACGCAGTATTTT
TRBV3-1	many	TRBJ2-2	TRBD2	CASSGGTSGGARTGELFF	TGTGCCAGCAGCGGCGGGACTAGCGGGGGGGCCCGGACCGGGGAGCTGTTTTTT
TRBV5-1	many	TRBJ2-2	NA	CASSAPPGEGTGELFF	TGCGCCAGCAGCGCGCCTCCAGGGGAGGGCACCGGGGAGCTGTTTTTT
TRBV29-1	NA	TRBJ2-1	NA	CSVGTGIAEQFF	TGCAGCGTTGGAACAGGGATAGCTGAGCAGTTCTTC
TRBV6-9	many	TRBJ1-3	NA	CASSLTSGNTIYF	TGTGCCAGCAGTTTAACATCTGGAAACACCATATATTTT
TRBV20-1	many	TRBJ2-7	TRBD2	CSASLASGGKYEQYF	TGCAGTGCTAGTCTGGCTAGCGGGGGAAAATACGAGCAGTACTTC
TRBV29-1	many	TRBJ1-2	TRBD1	CSVDLNGQGPFYGYTF	TGCAGCGTTGACCTGAACGGACAGGGGCCCTTCTATGGCTACACCTTC
TRBV5-6	many	TRBJ1-6	TRBD1	CASSEPGQGISTSPLHF	TGTGCCAGCAGCGAACCGGGACAGGGGATTTCGACTTCACCCCTCCACTTT
TRBV10-3	NA	TRBJ2-3	NA	CAIGLEATTTDTQYF	TGTGCCATCGGGCTCGAAGCGACAACCACAGATACGCAGTATTTT
TRBV29-1	few	TRBJ1-1	NA	CSVVLGSTEAFF	TGCAGCGTTGTATTAGGGTCCACTGAAGCTTTCTTT
TRBV12-3/TRBV12-4	many	TRBJ2-1	NA	CASSFVDEQFF	TGTGCCAGCAGTTTTGTGGATGAGCAGTTCTTC
TRBV20-1	many	TRBJ1-1	NA	CSARDLRLAGGSEAFF	TGCAGTGCTAGAGATTTGCGGTTGGCGGGTGGCTCTGAAGCTTTCTTT
TRBV5-1	many	TRBJ2-2	NA	CASRTNTGELFF	TGCGCCAGCAGAACGAACACCGGGGAGCTGTTTTTT
TRBV30	many	TRBJ1-2	NA	CARMSVGRFYGYTF	TGTGCCCGGATGTCGGTTGGTAGATTCTATGGCTACACCTTC
TRBV11-2	many	TRBJ2-5	NA	CASSLRDTLAQETQYF	TGTGCCAGCAGCTTAAGGGACACACTGGCCCAAGAGACCCAGTACTTC
TRBV7-3	many	TRBJ2-3	TRBD2	CASSLTSGGVDTQYF	TGTGCCAGCAGCTTAACTAGCGGGGGAGTGGATACGCAGTATTTT
TRBV5-6	many	TRBJ1-5	NA	CASSLVGQNQPQHF	TGTGCCAGCAGCTTGGTTGGGCAGAATCAGCCCCAGCATTTT
TRBV5-5	many	TRBJ2-7	NA	CASSFDLYEQYF	TGTGCCAGCAGCTTCGACTTGTACGAGCAGTACTTC
TRBV20-1	many	TRBJ1-2	NA	CSARDRQGSHYGYTF	TGCAGTGCTAGAGATCGGCAGGGATCTCACTATGGCTACACCTTC
TRBV5-1	many	TRBJ2-1	TRBD1	CASSSPGTGTNEQFF	TGCGCCAGCAGCTCTCCCGGGACAGGGACCAATGAGCAGTTCTTC
TRBV7-6	many	TRBJ2-2	TRBD1	CASRDGRGHTGELFF	TGTGCCAGCCGAGATGGCAGGGGGCACACCGGGGAGCTGTTTTTT
TRBV3-1	many	TRBJ1-1	TRBD1	CASSQGGRDSFTEAFF	TGTGCCAGCAGCCAGGGGGGTCGGGACAGCTTCACTGAAGCTTTCTTT
TRBV4-1	many	TRBJ1-1	NA	CASSQVLNTEAFF	TGCGCCAGCAGCCAAGTGTTGAACACTGAAGCTTTCTTT
TRBV6-4	medium-sized	TRBJ2-3	TRBD2	CASSDSTSGGADTQYF	TGTGCCAGCAGTGACTCGACTAGCGGGGGGGCAGATACGCAGTATTTT
TRBV6-2/TRBV6-3	many	TRBJ2-7	TRBD2	CASSNLRGGDDEQYF	TGTGCCAGCAGCAACTTACGTGGGGGGGACGACGAGCAGTACTTC
TRBV5-1	many	TRBJ2-7	TRBD2	CASSSDPGLAQEQYF	TGCGCCAGCAGCTCGGATCCGGGACTAGCGCAGGAGCAGTACTTC
TRBV7-2	many	TRBJ2-4	NA	CASSLDGLVKNIQYF	TGTGCCAGCAGCTTAGACGGGTTGGTCAAAAACATTCAGTACTTC
TRBV10-3	many	TRBJ2-5	NA	CAIRAGTQGETQYF	TGTGCCATCAGAGCCGGGACGCAGGGGGAGACCCAGTACTTC